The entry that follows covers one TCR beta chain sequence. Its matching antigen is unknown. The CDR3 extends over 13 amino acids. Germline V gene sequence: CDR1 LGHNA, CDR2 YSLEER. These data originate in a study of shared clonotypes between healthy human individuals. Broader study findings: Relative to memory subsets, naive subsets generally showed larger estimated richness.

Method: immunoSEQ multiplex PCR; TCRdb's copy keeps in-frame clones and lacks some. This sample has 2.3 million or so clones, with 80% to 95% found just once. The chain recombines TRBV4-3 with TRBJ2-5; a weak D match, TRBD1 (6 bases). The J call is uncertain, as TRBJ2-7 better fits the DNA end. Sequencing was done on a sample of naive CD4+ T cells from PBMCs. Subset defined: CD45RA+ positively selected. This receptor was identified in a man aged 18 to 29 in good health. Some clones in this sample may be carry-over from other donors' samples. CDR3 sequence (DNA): TGCGCCAGCAGCAGGGGGACCTTCTACGAGCAGTACTTC. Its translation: CASSRGTFYEQYF.